Listed here is a single TCR beta chain. Through Arm-PCR of CDR3 regions and iRepertoire HTBI primers, TCR beta libraries were built. MiXCR, applied by TCRdb to the multiplex PCR reads, yields one record per CDR3 protein. The repertoire has roughly 360,000 distinct CDR3 sequences, about an eighth of them found once; the top ten carry approximately 19%. As to time point: newly diagnosed GD, antithyroid drugs for less than 3 months. PBMC RNA was the source of the TCR library. The data were taken from a study of regulatory T cells in long-lasting Graves disease. In germline, CDR1 is LNHNV, CDR2 YYDKDF (reference sequence). This CDR3 is built from 13 residues. V was cut by 1 base and J by 13 bases, with 16 bases left in between. These data were also filed under a second study, of T cells in Graves' hyperthyroidism and ophthalmopathy.

The specimen comprised peripheral blood mononuclear cells (PBMCs), sampled at new diagnosis, from a patient treated with antithyroid drugs. This sequence originates from a woman aged 18-30 years with Graves disease. V is TRBV15 and J is TRBJ2-5; D may be TRBD2 (5 bases). The CDR3 nucleotides are TGTGCCACCAGCAGAGGAGTGGAGCAGCGGCCGTACTTC. It translates to CATSRGVEQRPYF.